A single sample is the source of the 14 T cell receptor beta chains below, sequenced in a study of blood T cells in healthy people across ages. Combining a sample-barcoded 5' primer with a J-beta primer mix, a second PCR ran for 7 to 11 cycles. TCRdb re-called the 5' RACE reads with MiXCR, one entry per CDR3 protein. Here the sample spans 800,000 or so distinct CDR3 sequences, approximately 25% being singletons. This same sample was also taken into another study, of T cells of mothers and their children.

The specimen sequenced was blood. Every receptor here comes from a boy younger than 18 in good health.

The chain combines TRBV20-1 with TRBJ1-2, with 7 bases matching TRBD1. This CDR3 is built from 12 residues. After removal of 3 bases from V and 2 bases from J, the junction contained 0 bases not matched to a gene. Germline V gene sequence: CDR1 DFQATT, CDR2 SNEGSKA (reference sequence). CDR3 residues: CSARGQNYGYTF. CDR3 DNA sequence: TGCAGTGCTAGGGGACAGAACTATGGCTACACCTTC.

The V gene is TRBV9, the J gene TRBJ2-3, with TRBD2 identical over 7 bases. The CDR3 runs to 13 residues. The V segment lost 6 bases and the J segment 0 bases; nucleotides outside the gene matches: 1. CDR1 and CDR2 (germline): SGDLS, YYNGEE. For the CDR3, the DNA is TGTGCCAGCACTAGCGGTAGCACAGATACGCAGTATTTT. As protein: CASTSGSTDTQYF.

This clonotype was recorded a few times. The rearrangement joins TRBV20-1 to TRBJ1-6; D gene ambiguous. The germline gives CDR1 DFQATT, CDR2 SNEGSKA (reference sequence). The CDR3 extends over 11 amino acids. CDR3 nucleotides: TGCAGCGTCGGGCTCTACTCACCCCTCCACTTT. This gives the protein CSVGLYSPLHF.

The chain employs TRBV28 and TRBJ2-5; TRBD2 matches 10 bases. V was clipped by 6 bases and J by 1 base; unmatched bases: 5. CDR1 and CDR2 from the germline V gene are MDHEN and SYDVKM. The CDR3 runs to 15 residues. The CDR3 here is CASRGSGRVQETQYF. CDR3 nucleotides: TGTGCCAGCAGAGGGAGCGGGAGGGTCCAAGAGACCCAGTACTTC.

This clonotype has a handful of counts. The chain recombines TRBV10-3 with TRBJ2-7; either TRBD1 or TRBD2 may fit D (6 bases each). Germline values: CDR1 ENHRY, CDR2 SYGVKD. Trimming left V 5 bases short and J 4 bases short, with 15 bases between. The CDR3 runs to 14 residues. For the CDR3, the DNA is TGTGCCATCAGTACGGGGGAAGGGGGATACGAGCAGTACTTC. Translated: CAISTGEGGYEQYF.

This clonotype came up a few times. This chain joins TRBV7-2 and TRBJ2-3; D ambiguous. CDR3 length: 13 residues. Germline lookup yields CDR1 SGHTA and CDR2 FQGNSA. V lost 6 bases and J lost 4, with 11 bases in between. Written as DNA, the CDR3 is TGTGCCAGCAGAGAACTATCGGCAGATACGCAGTATTTT. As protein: CASRELSADTQYF.

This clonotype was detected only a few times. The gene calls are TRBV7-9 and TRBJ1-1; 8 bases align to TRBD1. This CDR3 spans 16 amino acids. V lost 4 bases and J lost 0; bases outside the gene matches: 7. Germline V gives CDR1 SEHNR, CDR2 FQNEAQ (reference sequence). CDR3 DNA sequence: TGTGCCAGCAGCTACCAGGGGGCTGCCATGAACACTGAAGCTTTCTTT. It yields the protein CASSYQGAAMNTEAFF.

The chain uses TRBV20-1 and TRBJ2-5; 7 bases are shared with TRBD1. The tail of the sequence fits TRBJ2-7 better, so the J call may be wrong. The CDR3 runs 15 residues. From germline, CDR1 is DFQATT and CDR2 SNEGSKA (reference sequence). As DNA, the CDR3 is TGCAGTACCGTCCCCGGGACAGTTAGCTCCTACGAGCAGTACTTC. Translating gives CSTVPGTVSSYEQYF.

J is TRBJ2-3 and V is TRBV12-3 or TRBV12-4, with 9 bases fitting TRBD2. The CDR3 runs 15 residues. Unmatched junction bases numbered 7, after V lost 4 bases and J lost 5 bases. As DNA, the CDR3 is TGTGCCAGCAGTTACGGCGGGAGGGCCCAAGATACGCAGTATTTT. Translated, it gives CASSYGGRAQDTQYF.

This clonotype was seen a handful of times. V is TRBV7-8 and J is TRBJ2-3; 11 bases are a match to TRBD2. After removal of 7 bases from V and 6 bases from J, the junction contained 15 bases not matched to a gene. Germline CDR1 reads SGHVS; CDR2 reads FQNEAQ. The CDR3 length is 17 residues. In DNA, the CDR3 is TGTGCCAGCACAAAGGTGGCTAGCGGGGGGTACAGGGATACGCAGTATTTT. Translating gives CASTKVASGGYRDTQYF.

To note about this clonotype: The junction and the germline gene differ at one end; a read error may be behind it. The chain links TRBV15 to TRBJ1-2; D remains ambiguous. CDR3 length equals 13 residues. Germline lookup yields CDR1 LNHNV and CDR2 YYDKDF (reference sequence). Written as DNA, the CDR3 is TGTGCCACCAGCCGAGAGGAGATTAGCCGCTACACCTTC. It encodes CATSREEISRYTF.

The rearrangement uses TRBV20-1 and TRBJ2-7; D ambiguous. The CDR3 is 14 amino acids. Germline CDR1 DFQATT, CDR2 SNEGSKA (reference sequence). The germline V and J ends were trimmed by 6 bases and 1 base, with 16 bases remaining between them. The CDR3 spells CSASFWSRSYEQYF. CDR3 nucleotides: TGCAGTGCCTCCTTTTGGAGTAGATCCTACGAGCAGTACTTC.

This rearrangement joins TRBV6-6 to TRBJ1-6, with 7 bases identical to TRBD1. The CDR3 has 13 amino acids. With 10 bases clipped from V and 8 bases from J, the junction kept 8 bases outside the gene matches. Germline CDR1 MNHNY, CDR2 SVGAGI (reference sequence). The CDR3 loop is CANGQVRDSPLHF. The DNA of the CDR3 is TGTGCCAATGGACAGGTTCGCGATTCACCCCTCCACTTT.

CDR3 loop: CASSAASGNTGELFF. The CDR3 DNA sequence: TGTGCCAGCAGTGCGGCTAGCGGCAACACCGGGGAGCTGTTTTTT. This sequence joins TRBV28 and TRBJ2-2; 7 bases align to TRBD2. Germline trimming cut 5 bases from V and 2 bases from J; bases unmatched to any gene: 5. Germline assignment: CDR1 MDHEN and CDR2 SYDVKM. The CDR3 is made up of 15 amino acids.